This TCR beta chain was recorded in a study of cytomegalovirus exposure and HLA in healthy donors. Findings of the study overall: In a later analysis, roughly 17,000 TCR beta sequences were associated with HLA alleles at 0.05 false discovery rate.

13 Jbeta primers and 60 Vbeta primers were used for the PCR. Repertoires were generated with immunoSEQ multiplex PCR, while TCRdb's copy carries only in-frame clones and drops some. The sample shows about 130,000 clones, 83% of them seen only once. Comment on this clone: Its matching antigen is unknown. The same CDR3 can be traced to other DNA sequences in this sample.

Source material: PBMCs. This TCR was recovered from a girl aged 2 to 9 in good health and CMV-seronegative.

The CDR3 reads CASSVGTANEQFF. In DNA form, the CDR3 reads TGTGCCAGCAGTGTAGGGACAGCGAATGAGCAGTTCTTC. The rearrangement links TRBV2 to TRBJ2-1, with 7 bases aligning to TRBD1. There are 13 residues in the CDR3. Germline CDR1 SNHLY, CDR2 FYNNEI. The V and J ends lost 4 bases and 7 bases, in that order; junction bases with no gene match: 4.